The T cell receptor beta chain described here comes from a study of cytomegalovirus exposure and HLA in healthy donors. Study-wide background: From about 179 million T cells, an earlier analysis saw 110 million or so unique TCR beta sequences. Study conclusions and caveats: In a later analysis, across HLA loci, associated TCR counts were highest for DRB1, lowest for HLA-C.

Regarding this clone: Its antigen remains unidentified.

Trimming stripped 6 bases from V and 3 bases from J, with 9 bases between. Germline V lookup: CDR1 SNHLY, CDR2 FYNNEI. The CDR3 spans 13 residues. PCR used 60 Vbeta primers and 13 Jbeta primers. The protocol was immunoSEQ multiplex PCR, while the TCRdb copy is restricted to in-frame clones and leaves out a portion. The sample has roughly 200,000 clones; roughly 80% are singletons. This receptor was taken from a woman aged 25 to 39 in good health and CMV-seronegative. The chain employs TRBV2 and TRBJ2-1; D possibly corresponds to TRBD2 (6 bases). The sequenced sample was PBMCs. The CDR3 loop reads CASRDGGYNEQFF. The CDR3 DNA reads TGTGCCAGCAGGGACGGGGGCTACAATGAGCAGTTCTTC.